This TCR beta chain comes out of a study of shared clonotypes between healthy human individuals. Overall study results and limits: Clonotype sharing among the donors was expected to vary with sequencing depth. Around 4.7% was the fraction of naive CD4 clonotypes found shared across four donors.

The CDR3 totals 13 residues. Germline V lookup: CDR1 SGHRS, CDR2 YFSETQ. V was shortened by 4 bases and J by 4 bases, with 10 bases between the two germline ends. Sequencing was performed with immunoSEQ multiplex PCR; in TCRdb, only in-frame clones are kept and a portion is missing. The data show roughly 1 million clones, with roughly 80% seen just once and approximately 1.5% held by the top ten. This clone was observed a handful of times. Antigen specificity is unknown. The sequence came from a man aged 18 to 35 in good health. The chain has TRBV5-1 and TRBJ2-3, with D unresolved. The sequenced sample was memory CD4+ T cells sorted from blood. Stated subset: CD45RA-negative fraction. This chain's CDR3 is CASSAPTPDTQYF. The CDR3 DNA reads TGCGCCAGCAGCGCCCCAACCCCAGATACGCAGTATTTT.